Below, 7 T cell receptor beta chains from the same sample are listed, as sequenced in a study of CD8 T cells in Susac syndrome. Random hexamers were used to reverse transcribe about 0.5 to 1 ug of RNA. Using its own MiXCR run on the immunoSEQ multiplex PCR reads, TCRdb lists one record per CDR3 protein. The table lists about 150,000 distinct CDR3 sequences, about 95% of them singletons, with 0.16% in the top ten. The sequencing input was CD4+ T cells from PBMCs. Receptors were obtained from a human donor with Susac syndrome.

This rearrangement joins TRBV7-2 to TRBJ2-1; no firm D call. The CDR3 is 14 residues long. Trimming shortened V by 2 bases and J by 9 bases, and 14 bases separated the two germline ends. Germline V gene lookup returns CDR1 SGHTA and CDR2 FQGNSA. The CDR3 coding sequence is TGTGCCAGCAGCTTACTACTACCGGCAGGTGAGCAGTTCTTC. Amino acids: CASSLLLPAGEQFF.

The rearrangement joins TRBV7-2 to TRBJ1-1; D ambiguous. The germline gives CDR1 SGHTA, CDR2 FQGNSA. The CDR3 runs to 13 residues. The V and J ends lost 2 bases and 6 bases respectively, with 10 bases between them. In DNA, the CDR3 is TGTGCCAGCAGCTTAACCGACATTGCTGAAGCTTTCTTT. Protein sequence: CASSLTDIAEAFF.

This clonotype was observed a few times. The CDR3, as DNA: TGTGCCAGCAGCCCTGGGACAGGCGACTATGGCTACACCTTC. Translating it yields CASSPGTGDYGYTF. The chain recombines TRBV4-2 with TRBJ1-2; 8 nucleotides line up with TRBD1. Germline lookup yields CDR1 LGHNA and CDR2 YNFKEQ. V shed 4 bases, J shed 3 bases, and the junction held 4 bases outside the gene matches. CDR3 size: 14 residues.

J is TRBJ2-1 and V is TRBV24-1, with 10 nucleotides matching TRBD2. CDR1 and CDR2 (germline): KGHDR, SFDVKD. Trimming removed 4 bases from V and 6 bases from J; junction bases left unmatched: 8. This CDR3 contains 16 residues. The CDR3 DNA sequence: TGTGCCACCAGTGACTCCGGGACTAGCGATAGCAATGAGCAGTTCTTC. Protein: CATSDSGTSDSNEQFF.

This chain connects TRBV14 to TRBJ2-7; D not resolved. CDR1 SGHDN and CDR2 FVKESK come from the germline V gene. Trimming left V 4 bases short and J 1 base short, with 14 bases between. This CDR3 spans 15 amino acids. DNA of the CDR3: TGTGCCAGCAGCCCGGACCGGGCCAGATCCTACGAGCAGTACTTC. Translated, it gives CASSPDRARSYEQYF.

This clonotype was recorded once. The chain uses TRBV25-1 and TRBJ2-1; 8 bases line up with TRBD2. The CDR3 is made up of 16 amino acids. Losses at the gene ends were 4 bases for V and 7 bases for J; bases not matched to a gene: 12. CDR1 and CDR2 (germline): MGHDK, SYGVNS. The CDR3 sequence: CASSASRSGVGNEQFF. DNA for the CDR3: TGTGCCAGCAGTGCTTCTCGTAGCGGGGTGGGGAATGAGCAGTTCTTC.

The CDR3 region has the DNA TGTGCCAGCAGCCAAGCCCGACAGGATGGCTACACCTTC. Translated: CASSQARQDGYTF. V usage is TRBV3-1 and J usage is TRBJ1-2; maybe TRBD1 (6 bases). V lost 1 base and J 6 bases, leaving 9 bases between the germline ends. Germline CDR1 is LGHDT and CDR2 is YNNKEL (reference sequence). The CDR3 has 13 residues.